This is a list of T cell receptor beta chains from one sample in a study of T cells in Graves' hyperthyroidism and ophthalmopathy. TCRdb used MiXCR to reprocess the multiplex PCR reads, holding one entry per CDR3 protein. The sample records over 350,000 distinct CDR3 sequences, around 15% being singletons. Sequencing used blood. The source is a man between 45 and 60 years old with Graves' ophthalmopathy. Each CDR3 is given with its conserved first and last residue. The D gene is left open where the match is weak. Clone size is given for some rows only: seen once, a few or many times, or a class if the clone is expanded.

V gene: TRBV29-1; clone size: many; J gene: TRBJ2-7; D gene: TRBD1; CDR3 protein: CSVRPGQGVYEQYF; CDR3 DNA: TGCAGCGTTAGACCGGGACAGGGGGTCTACGAGCAGTACTTC
V gene: TRBV5-1; clone size: many; J gene: TRBJ2-5; D gene: TRBD1; CDR3 protein: CASSKGQGFQETQYF; CDR3 DNA: TGCGCCAGCAGCAAGGGACAGGGGTTCCAAGAGACCCAGTACTTC
V gene: TRBV29-1; clone size: NA; J gene: TRBJ1-2; D gene: NA; CDR3 protein: CSVEVSRSYTF; CDR3 DNA: TGCAGCGTTGAAGTTTCCAGAAGCTACACCTTC
V gene: TRBV4-1; clone size: many; J gene: TRBJ2-1; D gene: NA; CDR3 protein: CASSQELAWSNEQFF; CDR3 DNA: TGCGCCAGCAGCCAAGAACTAGCTTGGAGCAATGAGCAGTTCTTC
V gene: TRBV4-1; clone size: many; J gene: TRBJ2-3; D gene: NA; CDR3 protein: CASSQDWGSDTQYF; CDR3 DNA: TGCGCCAGCAGCCAAGATTGGGGTTCAGATACGCAGTATTTT
V gene: TRBV28; clone size: many; J gene: TRBJ2-1; D gene: NA; CDR3 protein: CASSLGRSEQFF; CDR3 DNA: TGTGCCAGCAGTTTAGGGCGTAGTGAGCAGTTCTTC
V gene: TRBV7-9; clone size: NA; J gene: TRBJ2-5; D gene: NA; CDR3 protein: CASSLDSSKETQYF; CDR3 DNA: TGTGCCAGCAGCCTAGATTCATCAAAAGAGACCCAGTACTTC
V gene: TRBV9; clone size: few; J gene: TRBJ1-5; D gene: NA; CDR3 protein: CASSVGRDHNQPQHF; CDR3 DNA: TGTGCCAGCAGCGTAGGCAGGGACCACAATCAGCCCCAGCATTTT
V gene: TRBV7-9; clone size: few; J gene: TRBJ2-3; D gene: NA; CDR3 protein: CASSSADHTDTQYF; CDR3 DNA: TGTGCCAGCAGCTCGGCCGACCACACAGATACGCAGTATTTT
V gene: TRBV28; clone size: NA; J gene: TRBJ2-5; D gene: NA; CDR3 protein: CASSSRTRKETQYF; CDR3 DNA: TGTGCCAGCAGTTCTCGGACAAGAAAAGAGACCCAGTACTTC
V gene: TRBV4-1; clone size: once; J gene: TRBJ1-1; D gene: TRBD1; CDR3 protein: CASSQRTGLNTEAFF; CDR3 DNA: TGCGCCAGCAGCCAACGGACAGGACTGAACACTGAAGCTTTCTTT
V gene: TRBV5-6; clone size: many; J gene: TRBJ2-7; D gene: TRBD1; CDR3 protein: CASSLETRGYYEQYF; CDR3 DNA: TGTGCCAGCAGCTTGGAGACCAGGGGGTACTACGAGCAGTACTTC
V gene: TRBV7-9; clone size: many; J gene: TRBJ2-1; D gene: TRBD2; CDR3 protein: CASSTATSGVYNEQFF; CDR3 DNA: TGTGCCAGCAGCACTGCGACTAGCGGGGTTTACAATGAGCAGTTCTTC
V gene: TRBV12-3/TRBV12-4; clone size: NA; J gene: TRBJ2-4; D gene: NA; CDR3 protein: CASSLAGERIQYF; CDR3 DNA: TGTGCCAGCAGTTTAGCTGGAGAAAGGATTCAGTACTTC
V gene: TRBV12-3/TRBV12-4; clone size: many; J gene: TRBJ2-3; D gene: TRBD2; CDR3 protein: CASSFAGGTDTQYF; CDR3 DNA: TGTGCCAGCAGTTTTGCGGGGGGCACAGATACGCAGTATTTT